The present T cell receptor beta chain was sequenced within a study of T-cell reconstitution after alpha-beta-depleted transplantation in children. The study's findings and limits: Hyperexpanded clones declined; after one year, newly produced T cells mostly supplied diversity. Reportedly, alpha-beta T cells present about two months post-transplant originated from several hundred expanded clones of graft origin.

It was with unique molecular identifiers that the TCRbeta library was prepared. TCRdb itself ran the PCR reads through MiXCR, one entry per CDR3 protein. The sample includes hundreds of thousands of distinct CDR3 sequences, around 12% of them seen just once. There are a few counts of this clonotype. The target antigen is unknown. A read error may account for a junction end that differs from germline. This TCR was recovered from a girl aged 2-10 years with congenital amegakaryocytic thrombocytopenia, due to receive a stem cell transplant. Source: PBMCs, taken before TCRalphabeta/CD19-depleted stem cell transplant.

CDR3 loop: CASSPMQGMKTEAFF. The CDR3 DNA reads as TGTGCCAGCAGCCCGATGCAGGGGATGAAAACTGAAGCTTTCTTT. V and J are TRBV7-9 and TRBJ1-1, with TRBD1 as a possible D gene (6 bases). Germline CDR1 and CDR2: SEHNR and FQNEAQ (reference sequence). CDR3 length equals 15 residues.